Each of the 28 T cell receptor beta chains below was sequenced from the same sample in a study of chemoradiotherapy in HPV16-positive cancers. TCRdb's table, derived via immunoSEQ multiplex PCR, lists solely in-frame clones and lacks some. The top ten clones hold roughly a sixth of a sample with 5,500 to 8,000 clones, 77% of them seen once. Sample acquisition took place from a patient who underwent chemoradiotherapy. Receptors were obtained from a human donor with HPV-associated anogenital cancer.

The chain recombines TRBV29-1 with TRBJ1-1, with D unclear. Trimming left V 4 bases short and J 0 bases short, with 9 bases between. The CDR3 totals 13 residues. CDR1 is SQVTM and CDR2 is ANQGSEA in the germline V gene. The CDR3 spells CSVARSMNTEAFF. The CDR3 region has the DNA TGCAGCGTTGCCAGATCCATGAACACTGAAGCTTTCTTT.

The V call is TRBV5-1, the J call TRBJ1-4; D possibly corresponds to TRBD1 (5 bases). The germline V and J ends were trimmed by 4 bases and 5 bases, with 15 bases remaining between them. This CDR3 has 15 residues. Germline V gene lookup returns CDR1 SGHRS and CDR2 YFSETQ. CDR3 DNA sequence: TGCGCCAGCAGCCCCTCGGGACGGGACAATGAAAAACTGTTTTTT. It specifies CASSPSGRDNEKLFF.

This rearrangement joins TRBV7-9 to TRBJ2-3, with TRBD2 matching over 8 bases. V lost 2 bases, J lost 4 bases, and 5 bases stayed unmatched. Per germline, CDR1 SEHNR and CDR2 FQNEAQ (reference sequence). There are 15 residues in the CDR3. The CDR3 DNA follows: TGTGCCAGCAGCTTAAGCCGGGGGGGCGCAGATACGCAGTATTTT. Its protein is CASSLSRGGADTQYF.

This chain links TRBV5-1 with TRBJ1-4, with 9 nucleotides matching TRBD1. V shed 1 base and J 10 bases; nucleotides not matched to a gene: 11. The CDR3 sequence is 16 residues long. The germline V gene has CDR1 SGHRS and CDR2 YFSETQ. CDR3 amino acids: CASSLLDRGTGGKLFF. The CDR3 DNA follows: TGCGCCAGCAGCTTGTTAGACAGGGGGACCGGCGGAAAACTGTTTTTT.

In its sample, this clone was seen once. The CDR3 coding sequence is TGTGCCACCAGCAGAGGGGGGCACAGGGGGCTGTCTGGAAACACCATATATTTT. Encoded protein: CATSRGGHRGLSGNTIYF. The chain joins TRBV15 to TRBJ1-3, with 9 bases matching TRBD1. V shed 1 base, J shed 1 base, and the junction held 8 bases outside the gene matches. CDR1 and CDR2 (germline): LNHNV, YYDKDF (reference sequence). This CDR3 region has 18 residues. Full variable domain (rest looked up from reference TRBV15 and TRBJ1-3): DAMVIQNPRYQVTQFGKPVTLSCSQTLNHNVMYWYQQKSSQAPKLLFHYYDKDFNNEADTPDNFQSRRPNTSFCFLDIRSPGLGDTAMYLCATSRGGHRGLSGNTIYFGEGSWLTVV.

This clone was observed a few times. The V and J genes are TRBV6-1 and TRBJ2-7; D is uncertain. The length of the CDR3 is 11 residues. Trimming left V 7 bases short and J 3 bases short, with 7 bases between. Germline CDR1 reads MNHNS; CDR2 reads SASEGT. CDR3 amino acids: CASKTLYEQYF. CDR3 coding DNA: TGTGCCAGCAAAACTCTCTACGAGCAGTACTTC.

The chain combines TRBV5-8 with TRBJ1-2; TRBD1 is a possible D gene (6 bases). In germline, CDR1 is SGHTS, CDR2 YDEGEE. The V end was cut by 5 bases, the J end by 3 bases, with 14 bases between. The CDR3 has 14 amino acids. The CDR3, as DNA: TGTGCCAGCAGGACAACGGGGGGCGACTATGGCTACACCTTC. This sequence encodes CASRTTGGDYGYTF.

This clone came up a few times. The chain employs TRBV4-1 and TRBJ2-7; possible D gene TRBD1, 6 bases. CDR3 size: 15 residues. Germline V gives CDR1 MGHRA, CDR2 YSYEKL. The germline V and J ends were trimmed by 0 bases and 3 bases, with 12 bases remaining between them. In DNA form, the CDR3 reads TGCGCCAGCAGCCAAGATTCGCAGGGGTTCTACGAGCAGTACTTC. Its protein product is CASSQDSQGFYEQYF.

The CDR3 loop is CASSLNRETQYF. CDR3 nucleotides: TGTGCCAGCAGCTTAAACCGAGAGACCCAGTACTTC. The chain is built from TRBV7-9 and TRBJ2-5, with D unresolved. V lost 2 bases and J 4 bases, leaving 5 bases between the germline ends. Germline loops: CDR1 SEHNR, CDR2 FQNEAQ (reference sequence). This CDR3 has 12 amino acids.

This rearrangement joins TRBV7-8 to TRBJ1-5, with 11 nucleotides matching TRBD1. After removal of 5 bases from V and 5 bases from J, the junction contained 5 bases not matched to a gene. The CDR3 spans 15 residues. The germline gives CDR1 SGHVS, CDR2 FQNEAQ. The CDR3 sequence: CASSKGQGAYQPQHF. The CDR3 DNA reads TGTGCCAGCAGCAAAGGACAGGGGGCTTATCAGCCCCAGCATTTT.

The gene calls are TRBV30 and TRBJ2-2; possible D gene TRBD2, 5 bases. The CDR3 length is 16 residues. Germline CDR1 and CDR2: GTSNPN and SVGIG (reference sequence). V was clipped by 1 base and J by 4 bases, with 16 bases between them. CDR3 DNA: TGTGCCTGGAGTGAAGGGCGGTTGAGGGTCACCGGGGAGCTGTTTTTT. Protein product: CAWSEGRLRVTGELFF.

This clone was detected only a few times. This chain joins TRBV2 and TRBJ2-2, with 8 bases matching TRBD1. The CDR3 sequence is 14 residues long. J was trimmed by 0 bases and V by 6 bases; bases with no gene match: 0. In germline, CDR1 is SNHLY, CDR2 FYNNEI. Here the CDR3 reads CASRTGANTGELFF. In DNA form, the CDR3 reads TGTGCCAGCAGGACAGGGGCGAACACCGGGGAGCTGTTTTTT.

The rearrangement uses TRBV9 and TRBJ2-7; the D gene is possibly TRBD2 (6 bases). Trimming took 7 bases from V and 7 from J, leaving 15 bases between them. Germline values: CDR1 SGDLS, CDR2 YYNGEE. The CDR3 is 12 residues long. The CDR3 nucleotides are TGTGCCAGCGCCCGGGACGGAGGGGAGCAGTACTTC. Its protein is CASARDGGEQYF.

Only one count was recorded for this clone. The chain is built from TRBV7-9 and TRBJ1-1, with a possible D match to TRBD1 (5 bases). Germline-derived CDR1 and CDR2 are SEHNR and FQNEAQ (reference sequence). This CDR3 has 15 residues. V lost 3 bases and J lost 4, with 15 bases in between. The CDR3, as DNA: TGTGCCAGCAGCTTCCAGGGCCTCGGGGGCACTGAAGCTTTCTTT. Its translation is CASSFQGLGGTEAFF.

The gene calls are TRBV9 and TRBJ1-2, with TRBD1 matching 9 bases. After removal of 4 bases from V and 1 base from J, the junction contained 8 bases not matched to a gene. CDR1 SGDLS and CDR2 YYNGEE come from the germline V gene. The CDR3 spans 16 residues. The CDR3 DNA is TGTGCCAGCAGCTCGGGACAGGGTGGTCTTAACTATGGCTACACCTTC. Amino acid sequence: CASSSGQGGLNYGYTF. The full variable domain, completed using reference TRBV9 and TRBJ1-2, is DSGVTQTPKHLITATGQRVTLRCSPRSGDLSVYWYQQSLDQGLQFLIQYYNGEERAKGNILERFSAQQFPDLHSELNLSSLELGDSALYFCASSSGQGGLNYGYTFGSGTRLTVV.

The rearrangement links TRBV6-5 to TRBJ2-2; 7 nucleotides agree with TRBD1. The CDR3 loop spans 15 amino acids. The V and J ends lost 2 bases and 0 bases, in that order; junction bases with no gene match: 0. The germline CDR1 and CDR2 sequences are MNHEY and SVGAGI. The CDR3 sequence: CASSYGTANTGELFF. The CDR3 DNA follows: TGTGCCAGCAGTTACGGGACAGCGAACACCGGGGAGCTGTTTTTT.

CDR3 sequence: CASSLRSRADSPLHF. CDR3 coding DNA: TGTGCCAGCAGCTTACGCAGCAGGGCGGATTCACCCCTCCACTTT. V usage is TRBV7-2 and J usage is TRBJ1-6; TRBD1 might be the D (5 bases). With 2 bases removed from V and 8 bases from J, the gap between germline ends came to 13 bases. The CDR3 runs to 15 residues. The V gene's germline CDR1 is SGHTA and CDR2 FQGNSA.

By share of the sample, this clone is large (0.1 to 1%). This chain joins TRBV5-6 and TRBJ1-3, with D unresolved. The CDR3 totals 15 residues. V was trimmed by 5 bases and J by 2 bases, leaving 14 bases between them. The germline V gene has CDR1 SGHDT and CDR2 YYEEEE. CDR3 sequence (DNA): TGTGCCAGCAGTTCCGGACGCCGGCCTGGAAACACCATATATTTT. This encodes CASSSGRRPGNTIYF. Full variable domain (remainder filled in from reference TRBV5-6 and TRBJ1-3): DAGVTQSPTHLIKTRGQQVTLRCSPKSGHDTVSWYQQALGQGPQFIFQYYEEEERQRGNFPDRFSGHQFPNYSSELNVNALLLGDSALYLCASSSGRRPGNTIYFGEGSWLTVV.

The rearrangement links TRBV7-2 to TRBJ2-4, with D maybe TRBD1 (6 bases). This CDR3 is 16 amino acids long. In germline, CDR1 is SGHTA, CDR2 FQGNSA. Trimming removed 8 bases from V and 10 bases from J, with 27 bases in between. CDR3 bases: TGTGCCAGCGCCTTACGAGGGGGAAGTTTGGAGCAGATTCAGTACTTC. It specifies CASALRGGSLEQIQYF.

The chain employs TRBV5-1 and TRBJ1-3; the D is unclear. Looked up from germline, CDR1 is SGHRS and CDR2 is YFSETQ. The ends were cut back, 4 bases at V and 0 bases at J, with 14 bases in the middle. The CDR3 is made up of 16 amino acids. DNA for the CDR3: TGCGCCAGCAGCCCGGAGGGCACATTCTCTGGAAACACCATATATTTT. Translation: CASSPEGTFSGNTIYF.

The CDR3 region is CASSLDRSNEKLFF. CDR3 coding DNA: TGTGCCAGCAGTTTAGACAGAAGTAATGAAAAACTGTTTTTT. This chain joins TRBV27 and TRBJ1-4; the D gene is possibly TRBD1 (5 bases). The CDR3 extends over 14 amino acids. V gave up 2 bases and J gave up 4 bases, with 8 bases separating them. Germline CDR1 reads MNHEY; CDR2 reads SMNVEV (reference sequence).

V gene TRBV29-1 combines with J gene TRBJ1-5; maybe TRBD1 (6 bases). This CDR3 is built from 13 residues. V was clipped by 4 bases and J by 5 bases, with 12 bases between them. From germline, CDR1 is SQVTM and CDR2 ANQGSEA. The CDR3 coding sequence is TGCAGCGTTGCAGGGGAGGGTGATCAGCCCCAGCATTTT. Its translation: CSVAGEGDQPQHF. Full variable domain (outside the CDR3, taken from reference TRBV29-1 and TRBJ1-5): SAVISQKPSRDICQRGTSLTIQCQVDSQVTMMFWYRQQPGQSLTLIATANQGSEATYESGFVIDKFPISRPNLTFSTLTVSNMSPEDSSIYLCSVAGEGDQPQHFGDGTRLSIL.

The rearrangement links TRBV28 to TRBJ1-3, with D uncertain. V shed 3 bases and J shed 7 bases, with 22 bases lying between them. CDR3 length equals 17 residues. Germline lookup yields CDR1 MDHEN and CDR2 SYDVKM. The CDR3 DNA sequence: TGTGCCAGCAGTTTGACATCCGGACGGACCCGAGGGAACACCATATATTTT. This codes for CASSLTSGRTRGNTIYF.

The chain joins TRBV27 to TRBJ1-2; 9 bases line up with TRBD1. Germline CDR1 MNHEY, CDR2 SMNVEV (reference sequence). V dropped 4 bases and J dropped 3; count of bases not matched to a gene: 3. CDR3 size: 14 residues. The CDR3 loop is CASSSRTGDYGYTF. For the CDR3, the DNA is TGTGCCAGCAGTTCCCGGACAGGGGACTATGGCTACACCTTC.

The CDR3 spells CASNKGGFEQYF. The DNA of the CDR3 is TGTGCCAGCAACAAGGGCGGGTTCGAGCAGTACTTC. The chain couples TRBV28 to TRBJ2-7; D might be TRBD2 (5 bases). The CDR3 has 12 residues. Germline lookup yields CDR1 MDHEN and CDR2 SYDVKM. Trimming pared 7 bases from V and 6 bases from J, leaving 13 bases between.

This clone was observed a handful of times. The gene calls are TRBV4-2 and TRBJ1-6; D not resolved. CDR1 LGHNA and CDR2 YNFKEQ come from the germline V gene. V was trimmed by 4 bases and J by 5 bases, leaving 15 bases between them. This CDR3 has 16 amino acids. In nucleotides, the CDR3 is TGTGCCAGCAGCCCGGGTACAGCGGCCGATAATTCACCCCTCCACTTT. This translates into CASSPGTAADNSPLHF.

This chain links TRBV28 with TRBJ1-4, with no clear D. Trimming pared 6 bases from V and 4 bases from J, leaving 9 bases between. Per the germline V gene, CDR1 is MDHEN and CDR2 is SYDVKM. This CDR3 comprises 13 residues. The CDR3 DNA sequence: TGTGCCAGCAGAAGCGAATTTAATGAAAAACTGTTTTTT. Its protein is CASRSEFNEKLFF.

The chain uses TRBV9 and TRBJ2-2; D uncertain. Germline CDR1 and CDR2: SGDLS and YYNGEE. The CDR3 runs to 15 residues. V was shortened by 0 bases and J by 2 bases, with 8 bases between the two germline ends. The CDR3 DNA reads TGTGCCAGCAGCGTAGGACCCCTTAACACCGGGGAGCTGTTTTTT. This translates into CASSVGPLNTGELFF.